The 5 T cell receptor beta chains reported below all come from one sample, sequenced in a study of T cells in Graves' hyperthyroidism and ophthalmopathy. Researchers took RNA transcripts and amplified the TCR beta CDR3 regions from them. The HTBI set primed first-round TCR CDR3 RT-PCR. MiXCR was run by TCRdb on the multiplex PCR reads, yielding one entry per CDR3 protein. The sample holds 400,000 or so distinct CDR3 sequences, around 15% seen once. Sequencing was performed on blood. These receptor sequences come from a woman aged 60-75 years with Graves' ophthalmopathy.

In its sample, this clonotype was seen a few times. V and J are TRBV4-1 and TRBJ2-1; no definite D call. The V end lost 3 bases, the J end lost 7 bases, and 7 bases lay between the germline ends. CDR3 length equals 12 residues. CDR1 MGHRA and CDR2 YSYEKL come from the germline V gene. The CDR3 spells CASSHQENEQFF. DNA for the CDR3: TGCGCCAGCAGCCATCAGGAGAATGAGCAGTTCTTC.

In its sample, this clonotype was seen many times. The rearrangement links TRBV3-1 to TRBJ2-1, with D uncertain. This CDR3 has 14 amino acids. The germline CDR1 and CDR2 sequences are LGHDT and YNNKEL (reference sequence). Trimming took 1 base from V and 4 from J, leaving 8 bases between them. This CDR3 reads CASSQGRGYNEQFF. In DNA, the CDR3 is TGTGCCAGCAGCCAAGGTCGTGGGTACAATGAGCAGTTCTTC.

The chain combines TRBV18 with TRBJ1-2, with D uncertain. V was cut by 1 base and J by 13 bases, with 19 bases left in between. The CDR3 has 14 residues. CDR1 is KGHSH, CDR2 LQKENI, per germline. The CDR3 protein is CASSPLSVRDSCTF. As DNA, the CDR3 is TGTGCCAGCTCACCACTTTCGGTCCGTGATAGCTGCACCTTC.

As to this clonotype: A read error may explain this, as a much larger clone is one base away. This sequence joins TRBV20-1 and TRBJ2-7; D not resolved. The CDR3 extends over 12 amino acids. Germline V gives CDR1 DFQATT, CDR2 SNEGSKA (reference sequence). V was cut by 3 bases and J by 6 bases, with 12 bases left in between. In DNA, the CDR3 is TGCAGTGCTAGCCTAGACGGCTGCGAGCAGTACTTC. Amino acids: CSASLDGCEQYF.

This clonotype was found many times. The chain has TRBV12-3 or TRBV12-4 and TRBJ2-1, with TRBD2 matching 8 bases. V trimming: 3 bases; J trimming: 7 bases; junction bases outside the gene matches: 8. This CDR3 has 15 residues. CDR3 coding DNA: TGTGCCAGCAGTTTTAGGTCTAGCGGGTCTAATGAGCAGTTCTTC. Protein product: CASSFRSSGSNEQFF.